The 28 T cell receptor beta chains reported below all come from one sample, sequenced in a study of Graves' ophthalmopathy and Graves' hyperthyroidism. CDR3 regions of TCR beta were amplified from RNA transcripts. First-round RT-PCR used HTBI primers; second-round multiplex PCR followed. TCRdb re-called the multiplex PCR reads with MiXCR, one entry per CDR3 protein. The table includes about 620,000 distinct CDR3 sequences, 20% to 25% detected once. Source material: peripheral blood. These receptor sequences come from a woman between 18 and 29 years old with stable Graves' hyperthyroidism. Some clones in this sample may be carry-over from other donors' samples.

There are many counts of this clonotype. The chain recombines TRBV28 with TRBJ2-7; possibly TRBD1 for D (5 bases). CDR3 length: 15 amino acids. CDR1 MDHEN and CDR2 SYDVKM come from the germline V gene. V lost 2 bases, J lost 6 bases, and 17 bases lay in between. DNA for the CDR3: TGTGCCAGCAGTTTACAGGGAATGGGGATCGGCGAGCAGTACTTC. Protein sequence: CASSLQGMGIGEQYF.

This clonotype was seen repeatedly, ten times or more. The J gene is TRBJ2-4, the V gene TRBV13, with a possible D match to TRBD1 (5 bases). V dropped 1 base and J dropped 1 base, with 11 bases sitting between them. CDR3 length: 16 amino acids. CDR1 and CDR2 (germline): PRHDT, FYEKMQ (reference sequence). CDR3 sequence reads: CASSLAAGLAKNIQYF. CDR3 sequence (DNA): TGTGCCAGCAGCTTAGCCGCAGGGCTGGCCAAAAACATTCAGTACTTC.

This clonotype was counted a few times. The chain joins TRBV28 to TRBJ1-1, with a weak D call TRBD1 (5 bases). The CDR3 is 14 residues long. Trimming shortened V by 6 bases and J by 0 bases, and 11 bases separated the two germline ends. CDR1 and CDR2 from the germline V gene are MDHEN and SYDVKM. In DNA, the CDR3 is TGTGCCAGCAGGAGACAGAGCCTGAACACTGAAGCTTTCTTT. Its protein is CASRRQSLNTEAFF.

This clonotype was counted ten times or more. This may stem from a read error, because a much larger clone lies one nucleotide away. J is TRBJ2-7 and V is TRBV12-5; D gene ambiguous. The V gene's germline CDR1 is LGHNT and CDR2 FRNRAP. The CDR3 length is 12 residues. CDR3 DNA sequence: TGTGCTAGTGGGATCTCTGTTGGCGAGCAGCACTTC. This gives the protein CASGISVGEQHF.

This clonotype has at least ten counts. The V call is TRBV5-4, the J call TRBJ1-2, with D maybe TRBD1 (5 bases). CDR3 length: 13 amino acids. Germline CDR1 reads SGHNT; CDR2 reads YYREEE (reference sequence). With 2 bases removed from V and 6 bases from J, the gap between germline ends came to 11 bases. CDR3 sequence: CASSLGWTNGYTF. CDR3 in DNA: TGTGCCAGCAGCTTAGGGTGGACAAATGGCTACACCTTC.

In regard to this clonotype: A read error may be the cause here, since a much bigger clone is one base away. No conserved phenylalanine or tryptophan is present at the end of the CDR3, so a read error is the likely explanation. V is TRBV28 and J is TRBJ1-2; tentatively, D is TRBD1 (6 bases). The CDR3 is 14 amino acids. V lost 6 bases and J lost 2, with 13 bases in between. CDR1 is MDHEN and CDR2 is SYDVKM in the germline V gene. The CDR3, as DNA: TGTGCCAGCAGCCGTTTGAGGGGGAACTATGGCTACACCTAC. Its protein is CASSRLRGNYGYTY.

The rearrangement joins TRBV12-3 or TRBV12-4 to TRBJ2-5; 15 nucleotides line up with TRBD2. This CDR3 comprises 15 residues. V lost 7 bases, J lost 5 bases, and 5 bases stayed unmatched. As DNA, the CDR3 is TGTGCCAGCAAGGGACTAGCGGGGGGAGGGGAGACCCAGTACTTC. As protein: CASKGLAGGGETQYF.

This clonotype was observed a handful of times. V is TRBV24-1 and J is TRBJ1-1; 9 bases are shared with TRBD1. Losses at the gene ends were 5 bases for V and 3 bases for J; bases not matched to a gene: 6. The V gene's germline CDR1 is KGHDR and CDR2 SFDVKD. There are 15 residues in the CDR3. The CDR3 nucleotides read TGTGCCACCAGTGCTGGACAGGGGAGAGACACTGAAGCTTTCTTT. Protein: CATSAGQGRDTEAFF.

This clonotype was detected many times. The V and J genes are TRBV20-1 and TRBJ2-7, with D tentatively TRBD1 (6 bases). The CDR3 has 14 amino acids. V lost 5 bases and J 1 base, leaving 15 bases between the germline ends. Germline V gene lookup returns CDR1 DFQATT and CDR2 SNEGSKA (reference sequence). The CDR3 DNA reads TGCAGTGCTTACGGACAGTCCTTTTCCTACGAGCAGTACTTC. This codes for CSAYGQSFSYEQYF.

This chain's CDR3 is CASSPQGLSGSGELFF. CDR3 nucleotides: TGTGCCAGCAGCCCCCAGGGTCTAAGCGGGTCCGGGGAGCTGTTTTTT. This chain connects TRBV6-2 or TRBV6-3 to TRBJ2-2; possible D gene TRBD2, 6 bases. CDR1 is MNHEY and CDR2 is SVGEGT in the germline V gene. The V gene lost 6 bases and the J gene lost 6 bases, with 20 bases spanning the gap. This CDR3 spans 16 amino acids.

The chain combines TRBV30 with TRBJ1-2; TRBD1 is a possible D gene (6 bases). The V end was cut by 1 base, the J end by 5 bases, with 17 bases between. Looked up from germline, CDR1 is GTSNPN and CDR2 is SVGIG (reference sequence). The CDR3 spans 15 residues. CDR3 amino acids: CAWSAMTGRTYGYTF. CDR3 in DNA: TGTGCCTGGAGTGCTATGACAGGCCGGACTTATGGCTACACCTTC.

This clonotype came up many times. V is TRBV29-1 and J is TRBJ2-7; D remains ambiguous. CDR1 is SQVTM and CDR2 is ANQGSEA in the germline V gene. V lost 6 bases and J 0 bases, leaving 9 bases between the germline ends. CDR3 length: 12 residues. CDR3 in amino acids: CSVTQSSYEQYF. The CDR3 region has the DNA TGCAGCGTCACTCAAAGCTCCTACGAGCAGTACTTC.

This clonotype was picked up many times. J is TRBJ2-7 and V is TRBV10-2, with 11 bases aligning to TRBD2. The CDR3 is made up of 14 amino acids. The J segment lost 2 bases and the V segment lost 7 bases, leaving 4 bases of the junction unmatched. In germline, CDR1 is WSHSY, CDR2 SAAADI. The CDR3 DNA is TGCGCCAGCAAACTAGCGGGAGACACCTACGAGCAGTACTTC. Residues: CASKLAGDTYEQYF.

In this sample, this clonotype turned up many times. The chain is built from TRBV25-1 and TRBJ2-7; D unresolved. Germline V CDR1 and CDR2: MGHDK, SYGVNS. The V end lost 0 bases, the J end lost 6 bases, and 3 bases lay between the germline ends. The CDR3 is made up of 11 amino acids. CDR3 nucleotide sequence: TGTGCCAGCAGTGAATATCGCGAGCAGTACTTC. This gives the protein CASSEYREQYF.

This clonotype has at least ten counts. The chain is built from TRBV7-2 and TRBJ2-5; either TRBD1 or TRBD2 may supply D (5 bases each). The V gene's germline CDR1 is SGHTA and CDR2 FQGNSA. The CDR3 length is 14 residues. The ends were cut back, 7 bases at V and 4 bases at J, with 16 bases in the middle. The DNA for the CDR3 is TGTGCCAGCACCCTCCCGGGGCGAGGAGAGACCCAGTACTTC. Residues: CASTLPGRGETQYF.

This chain links TRBV9 with TRBJ2-5; D may correspond to TRBD1 or TRBD2 (5 bases each). The CDR3 totals 16 residues. Germline V gene lookup returns CDR1 SGDLS and CDR2 YYNGEE. V was shortened by 3 bases and J by 5 bases, with 20 bases between the two germline ends. In nucleotides, the CDR3 is TGTGCCAGCAGCGCCTCGGGACCCATGGGGATCGAGACCCAGTACTTC. Translated: CASSASGPMGIETQYF.

This clonotype was picked up a small number of times. This chain joins TRBV2 and TRBJ2-5, with 8 bases that match TRBD2. CDR1 and CDR2 from the germline V gene are SNHLY and FYNNEI. J was trimmed by 5 bases and V by 7 bases; bases with no gene match: 6. This CDR3 has 13 residues. CDR3 coding DNA: TGTGCCAGCAAGCCGGGACTAGTGGAGACCCAGTACTTC. It translates to CASKPGLVETQYF.

This clonotype was seen repeatedly, ten times or more. The chain recombines TRBV9 with TRBJ2-5; TRBD2 might be the D (6 bases). Germline CDR1 and CDR2: SGDLS and YYNGEE. The CDR3 runs 15 residues. Trimming took 2 bases from V and 1 from J, leaving 12 bases between them. The CDR3 reads CASSVLGGPQETQYF. CDR3 nucleotides: TGTGCCAGCAGCGTTTTAGGAGGGCCCCAAGAGACCCAGTACTTC.

This clonotype was observed many times. The chain recombines TRBV4-1 with TRBJ2-5; D gene uncertain. Germline lookup yields CDR1 MGHRA and CDR2 YSYEKL. This CDR3 is built from 13 residues. The ends were cut back, 1 base at V and 5 bases at J, with 8 bases in the middle. The chain's CDR3 is CASSQVNRETQYF. CDR3 sequence (DNA): TGCGCCAGCAGCCAAGTCAATCGCGAGACCCAGTACTTC.

This clonotype showed up just a few times. The chain links TRBV4-1 to TRBJ2-6, with a tentative D call TRBD1 (5 bases). The CDR3 consists of 17 residues. V was clipped by 1 base and J by 3 bases, with 13 bases between them. Germline V lookup: CDR1 MGHRA, CDR2 YSYEKL. CDR3 sequence (DNA): TGCGCCAGCAGCCAAGGGAGACAGACGGGTGGGGCCAACGTCCTGACTTTC. Encoded protein: CASSQGRQTGGANVLTF.

This clonotype occurred many times. The rearrangement links TRBV18 to TRBJ1-3; D is unclear. The CDR3 covers 13 residues. Trimming took off 1 base at V and 4 bases at J, with 5 bases between the two ends. Germline V gives CDR1 KGHSH, CDR2 LQKENI. The CDR3 reads CASSPLEGNTIYF. CDR3 DNA: TGTGCCAGCTCACCACTGGAGGGAAACACCATATATTTT.

This chain uses TRBV12-3 or TRBV12-4 with TRBJ1-5; no reliable D call. The CDR3 spans 12 residues. Trimming removed 4 bases at V and 5 bases at J, with 6 bases between. The CDR3 bases are TGTGCCAGCAGTTCGGACGATCAGCCCCAGCATTTT. The encoded protein is CASSSDDQPQHF.

This chain connects TRBV11-2 to TRBJ2-7, with D possibly TRBD2 on 5 matching bases. Germline V gene lookup returns CDR1 SGHAT and CDR2 FQNNGV. Trimming pared 2 bases from V and 0 bases from J, leaving 14 bases between. The CDR3 runs 16 residues. CDR3 sequence: CASSLPVRGFSYEQYF. In DNA form, the CDR3 reads TGTGCCAGCAGCTTACCCGTCCGGGGTTTCTCCTACGAGCAGTACTTC.

This clonotype appeared a single time. V and J are TRBV2 and TRBJ2-7, with 8 bases matching TRBD2. This CDR3 has 15 residues. CDR1 is SNHLY, CDR2 FYNNEI, per germline. After removal of 3 bases from V and 0 bases from J, the junction contained 4 bases not matched to a gene. DNA for the CDR3: TGTGCCAGCAGTGAGAGCGGGGGCTACTCCTACGAGCAGTACTTC. As protein: CASSESGGYSYEQYF.

A remark on this clonotype: This clone may be a read error of a much larger clone one base away. The CDR3 here is CSARFGWGGYTF. In nucleotides, the CDR3 is TGCAGTGCTAGATTCGGCTGGGGGGGCTACACCTTC. The chain links TRBV20-1 to TRBJ1-2; possible D gene TRBD1, 5 bases. The length of the CDR3 is 12 residues. Germline V CDR1 and CDR2: DFQATT, SNEGSKA (reference sequence). V was shortened by 2 bases and J by 8 bases, with 12 bases between the two germline ends.

This clonotype has just one count. The V call is TRBV20-1, the J call TRBJ1-1, with D unresolved. The V gene lost 3 bases and the J gene lost 0 bases, with 14 bases spanning the gap. This CDR3 comprises 15 residues. Germline lookup yields CDR1 DFQATT and CDR2 SNEGSKA (reference sequence). The CDR3, as DNA: TGCAGTGCTAGTACATACAAAGCCTTGAACACTGAAGCTTTCTTT. It yields the protein CSASTYKALNTEAFF.

This clonotype occurred many times. The chain employs TRBV28 and TRBJ2-2; either TRBD1 or TRBD2 may fit D (5 bases each). In germline, CDR1 is MDHEN, CDR2 SYDVKM. V shed 7 bases and J shed 8 bases, with 14 bases lying between them. The CDR3 sequence is 13 residues long. The CDR3 sequence: CASTPGPRGELFF. The CDR3 bases are TGTGCCAGCACCCCGGGACCGCGAGGGGAGCTGTTTTTT.

This clonotype was observed a handful of times. A much larger clonotype is one base distant, so this may be a read error. The chain employs TRBV4-1 and TRBJ2-7, with 12 bases that match TRBD2. The CDR3 runs 16 residues. CDR1 and CDR2 (germline): MGHRA, YSYEKL. CDR3 sequence reads: CASSAARTSGTYERYF. The CDR3 coding sequence is TGCGCCAGCAGCGCAGCCCGGACTAGCGGGACCTACGAGCGGTACTTC.